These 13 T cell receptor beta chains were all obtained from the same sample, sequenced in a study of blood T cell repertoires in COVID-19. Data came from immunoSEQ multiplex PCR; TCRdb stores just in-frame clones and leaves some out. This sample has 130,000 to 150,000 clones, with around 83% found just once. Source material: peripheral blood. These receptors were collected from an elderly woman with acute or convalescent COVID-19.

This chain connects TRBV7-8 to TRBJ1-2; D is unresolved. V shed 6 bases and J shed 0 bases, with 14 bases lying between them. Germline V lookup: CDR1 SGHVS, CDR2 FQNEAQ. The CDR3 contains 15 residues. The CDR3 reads CASSLRLDANYGYTF. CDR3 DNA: TGTGCCAGCAGTCTAAGGCTAGACGCTAACTATGGCTACACCTTC.

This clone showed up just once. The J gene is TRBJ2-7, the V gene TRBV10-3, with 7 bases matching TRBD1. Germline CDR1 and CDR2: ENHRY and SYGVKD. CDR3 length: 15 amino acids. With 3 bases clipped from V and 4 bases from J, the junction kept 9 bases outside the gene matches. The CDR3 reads CAISESWGTEYEQYF. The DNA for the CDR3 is TGTGCCATCAGTGAATCCTGGGGGACAGAATACGAGCAGTACTTC.

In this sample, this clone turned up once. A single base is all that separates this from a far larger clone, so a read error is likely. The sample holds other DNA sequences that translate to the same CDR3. CDR3 amino acids: CASSVEGAGANVLTF. In nucleotides, the CDR3 is TGTGCCAGCAGCGTCGAGGGGGCGGGGGCCAACGTCCTGACTTTC. The chain has TRBV9 and TRBJ2-6; the match to TRBD1 covers 7 bases. The ends lost 2 bases at V and 4 bases at J; junction bases unmatched: 3. The CDR3 runs 15 residues. The V gene's germline CDR1 is SGDLS and CDR2 YYNGEE.

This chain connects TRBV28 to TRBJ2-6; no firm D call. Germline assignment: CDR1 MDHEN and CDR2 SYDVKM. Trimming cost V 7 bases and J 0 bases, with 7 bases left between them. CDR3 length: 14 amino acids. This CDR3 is CASTQDSGANVLTF. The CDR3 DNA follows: TGTGCCAGCACCCAGGACTCTGGGGCCAACGTCCTGACTTTC.

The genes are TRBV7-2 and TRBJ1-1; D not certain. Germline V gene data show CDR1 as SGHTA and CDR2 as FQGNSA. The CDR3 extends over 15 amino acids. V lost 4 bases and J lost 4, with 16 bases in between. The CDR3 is CASSSYFGVGTEAFF. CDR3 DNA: TGTGCCAGCAGCTCATACTTTGGAGTGGGCACTGAAGCTTTCTTT.

CDR3 DNA: TGTGCCAGTAGTATGAGGGCTAGCAATCAGCCCCAGCATTTT. As protein: CASSMRASNQPQHF. The gene calls are TRBV19 and TRBJ1-5, with D unresolved. Germline V gene lookup returns CDR1 LNHDA and CDR2 SQIVND (reference sequence). Trimming removed 3 bases at V and 0 bases at J, with 6 bases between. The CDR3 extends over 14 amino acids.

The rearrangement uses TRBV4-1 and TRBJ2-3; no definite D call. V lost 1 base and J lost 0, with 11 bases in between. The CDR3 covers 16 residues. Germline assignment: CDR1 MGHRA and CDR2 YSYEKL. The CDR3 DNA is TGCGCCAGCAGCCAAGTCCCGTACCGGAGCACAGATACGCAGTATTTT. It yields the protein CASSQVPYRSTDTQYF.

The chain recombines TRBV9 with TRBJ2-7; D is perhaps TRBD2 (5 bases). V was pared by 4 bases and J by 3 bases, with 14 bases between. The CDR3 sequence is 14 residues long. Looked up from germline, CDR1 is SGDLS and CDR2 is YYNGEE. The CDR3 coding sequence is TGTGCCAGCAGCTTGGGCCTGAGCGGCTACGAGCAGTACTTC. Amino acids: CASSLGLSGYEQYF.

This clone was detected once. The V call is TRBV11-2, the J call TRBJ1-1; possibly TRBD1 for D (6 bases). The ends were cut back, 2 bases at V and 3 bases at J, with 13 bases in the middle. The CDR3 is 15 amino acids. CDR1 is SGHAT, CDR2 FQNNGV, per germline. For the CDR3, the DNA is TGTGCCAGCAGCTTACAGGGGACACCTTACACTGAAGCTTTCTTT. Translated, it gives CASSLQGTPYTEAFF. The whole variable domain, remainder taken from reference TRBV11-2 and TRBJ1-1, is EAGVAQSPRYKIIEKRQSVAFWCNPISGHATLYWYQQILGQGPKLLIQFQNNGVVDDSQLPKDRFSAERLKGVDSTLKIQPAKLEDSAVYLCASSLQGTPYTEAFFGQGTRLTVV.

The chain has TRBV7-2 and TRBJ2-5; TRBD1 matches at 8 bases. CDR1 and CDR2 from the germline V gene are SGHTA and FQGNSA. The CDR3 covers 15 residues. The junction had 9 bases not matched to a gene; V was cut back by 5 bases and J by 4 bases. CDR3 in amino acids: CASSGQGTDGETQYF. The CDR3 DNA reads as TGTGCCAGCAGCGGACAGGGCACGGATGGAGAGACCCAGTACTTC. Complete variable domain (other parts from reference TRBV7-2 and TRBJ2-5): GAGVSQSPSNKVTEKGKDVELRCDPISGHTALYWYRQSLGQGLEFLIYFQGNSAPDKSGLPSDRFSAERTGGSVSTLTIQRTQQEDSAVYLCASSGQGTDGETQYFGPGTRLLVL.

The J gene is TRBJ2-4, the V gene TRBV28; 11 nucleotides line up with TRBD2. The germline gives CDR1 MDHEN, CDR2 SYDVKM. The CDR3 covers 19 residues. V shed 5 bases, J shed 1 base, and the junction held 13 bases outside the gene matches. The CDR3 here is CASSKLAGALSGAKNIQYF. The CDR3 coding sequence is TGTGCCAGCAGTAAACTAGCGGGGGCCCTAAGTGGGGCCAAAAACATTCAGTACTTC.

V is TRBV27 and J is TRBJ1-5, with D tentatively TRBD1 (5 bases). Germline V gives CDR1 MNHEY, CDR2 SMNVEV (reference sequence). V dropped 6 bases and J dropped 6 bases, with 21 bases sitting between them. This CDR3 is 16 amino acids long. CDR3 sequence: CASSPSTGWGTQPQHF. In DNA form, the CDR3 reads TGTGCCAGCAGCCCTTCCACTGGTTGGGGCACTCAGCCCCAGCATTTT.

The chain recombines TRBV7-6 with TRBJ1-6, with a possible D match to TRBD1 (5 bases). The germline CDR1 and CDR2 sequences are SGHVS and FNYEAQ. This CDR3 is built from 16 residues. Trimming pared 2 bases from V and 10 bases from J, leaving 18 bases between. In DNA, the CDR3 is TGTGCCAGCAGCTTAAATCATGCGGGGGATGGGTCACCCCTCCACTTT. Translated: CASSLNHAGDGSPLHF.